These 32 T cell receptor beta chains came from one sample sequenced in a study of blood T cell repertoires in COVID-19. Generated by immunoSEQ multiplex PCR, the TCRdb table keeps only in-frame clones and is missing some. The sample consists of more than 250,000 clones, 75% to 90% of them appearing once. Sequenced material: peripheral blood. These TCRs come from a human donor in a cohort sampled during active COVID-19.

The rearrangement links TRBV2 to TRBJ2-7; TRBD1 aligns across 10 bases. V was pared by 7 bases and J by 0 bases, with 3 bases of the junction left unmatched. The CDR3 has 14 residues. The V gene's germline CDR1 is SNHLY and CDR2 FYNNEI. In DNA, the CDR3 is TGTGCCAGCATTAGGACAGGGGGCTCCTACGAGCAGTACTTC. It translates to CASIRTGGSYEQYF.

The genes are TRBV10-3 and TRBJ1-1, with TRBD1 matching 8 bases. Per germline, CDR1 ENHRY and CDR2 SYGVKD. The CDR3 spans 16 residues. V was clipped by 6 bases and J by 0 bases; unmatched bases: 9. The CDR3 spells CAIRTSGTGMNTEAFF. As DNA, the CDR3 is TGTGCCATCAGGACATCCGGGACAGGCATGAACACTGAAGCTTTCTTT.

Only one count was recorded for this clone. The V gene is TRBV2, the J gene TRBJ2-3; tentative D call: TRBD2 (5 bases). Germline CDR1 and CDR2: SNHLY and FYNNEI. V shed 0 bases and J shed 5 bases, with 12 bases lying between them. This CDR3 contains 15 residues. This CDR3 reads CASSEAERGGDTQYF. Here the CDR3 DNA reads TGTGCCAGCAGTGAAGCAGAAAGAGGAGGAGATACGCAGTATTTT.

V usage is TRBV15 and J usage is TRBJ1-3; D might be TRBD1 (5 bases). The CDR3 runs to 17 residues. The germline CDR1 and CDR2 sequences are LNHNV and YYDKDF (reference sequence). V dropped 0 bases and J dropped 5 bases, with 17 bases sitting between them. CDR3 nucleotides: TGTGCCACCAGCAGAGATATTCTCCCGGGACTTAGAAACACCATATATTTT. Its translation: CATSRDILPGLRNTIYF.

The chain has TRBV5-1 and TRBJ2-5; 8 bases are shared with TRBD2. Germline CDR1 and CDR2: SGHRS and YFSETQ. V trimming: 4 bases; J trimming: 5 bases; junction bases outside the gene matches: 4. The CDR3 has 13 amino acids. The CDR3 nucleotides are TGCGCCAGCAGCAGGGGCGGGGGGGAGACCCAGTACTTC. This codes for CASSRGGGETQYF.

This clone was counted a single time. The V call is TRBV5-1, the J call TRBJ2-1; 10 nucleotides line up with TRBD2. Germline V gives CDR1 SGHRS, CDR2 YFSETQ. The V segment lost 3 bases and the J segment 7 bases; nucleotides outside the gene matches: 7. The CDR3 extends over 15 amino acids. This chain's CDR3 is CASSSERGGLNEQFF. DNA for the CDR3: TGCGCCAGCAGCTCGGAGCGGGGGGGCCTGAATGAGCAGTTCTTC.

This clone was seen a single time. This chain joins TRBV7-6 and TRBJ2-5; D is possibly TRBD2 (5 bases). V was pared by 4 bases and J by 3 bases, with 15 bases between. Germline loops: CDR1 SGHVS, CDR2 FNYEAQ. The CDR3 covers 15 residues. The CDR3, as DNA: TGTGCCAGCAGCTCGCCGGGGTTTGACGAAGAGACCCAGTACTTC. Its translation is CASSSPGFDEETQYF.

The CDR3 sequence is CASSVAFAGVGTDTQYF. CDR3 bases: TGTGCCAGCAGCGTAGCTTTTGCGGGAGTGGGTACAGATACGCAGTATTTT. This sequence joins TRBV9 and TRBJ2-3; 7 bases are shared with TRBD2. The trim removed 0 bases at V and 3 bases at J, leaving 10 bases unmatched. The CDR3 covers 17 residues. Germline V gene data show CDR1 as SGDLS and CDR2 as YYNGEE. The full variable domain, rest sourced from reference TRBV9 and TRBJ2-3, is DSGVTQTPKHLITATGQRVTLRCSPRSGDLSVYWYQQSLDQGLQFLIQYYNGEERAKGNILERFSAQQFPDLHSELNLSSLELGDSALYFCASSVAFAGVGTDTQYFGPGTRLTVL.

V gene TRBV27 combines with J gene TRBJ1-2, with D possibly matching TRBD1 (6 bases). Trimming removed 8 bases at V and 2 bases at J, with 9 bases between. Germline V gene lookup returns CDR1 MNHEY and CDR2 SMNVEV (reference sequence). CDR3 length: 12 residues. The CDR3 coding sequence is TGTGCCAGCCGAACAGGGAACTATGGCTACACCTTC. Translated, it gives CASRTGNYGYTF.

The V gene is TRBV5-1, the J gene TRBJ2-7; 9 bases fit TRBD1. V shed 0 bases and J 4 bases; nucleotides not matched to a gene: 8. Germline CDR1 SGHRS, CDR2 YFSETQ. This CDR3 has 16 residues. Here the CDR3 reads CASSLAAGTGYYEQYF. Written as DNA, the CDR3 is TGCGCCAGCAGCTTGGCCGCCGGGACAGGGTATTACGAGCAGTACTTC.

V is TRBV11-2 and J is TRBJ2-1; TRBD2 matches at 9 bases. V lost 2 bases to trimming and J lost 3 bases; unmatched junction nucleotides: 2. The CDR3 sequence is 15 residues long. Per the germline V gene, CDR1 is SGHAT and CDR2 is FQNNGV. The CDR3 loop is CASSLQAGGYNEQFF. The CDR3 DNA reads as TGTGCCAGCAGCTTACAAGCGGGGGGCTACAATGAGCAGTTCTTC.

Only a few counts were recorded for this clone. The gene calls are TRBV11-2 and TRBJ1-1; D is ambiguous. Germline CDR1 SGHAT, CDR2 FQNNGV. Trimming took off 5 bases at V and 6 bases at J, with 13 bases between the two ends. The CDR3 has 13 residues. This CDR3 reads CASSLWRDAEAFF. For the CDR3, the DNA is TGTGCCAGCAGCCTTTGGAGAGACGCTGAAGCTTTCTTT.

V gene TRBV4-2 combines with J gene TRBJ1-2, with 9 positions matching TRBD1. Germline V CDR1 and CDR2: LGHNA, YNFKEQ. CDR3 length: 15 amino acids. After removal of 4 bases from V and 3 bases from J, the junction contained 6 bases not matched to a gene. CDR3 DNA sequence: TGTGCCAGCAGCCTAAACAGGGGGCCGGACTATGGCTACACCTTC. Amino acid sequence: CASSLNRGPDYGYTF.

V is TRBV6-5 and J is TRBJ2-1; D is unresolved. Deletions cut 8 bases from V and 11 bases from J, with 19 bases between. The germline CDR1 and CDR2 sequences are MNHEY and SVGAGI. CDR3 length equals 13 residues. The CDR3 DNA reads as TGTGCCAGCTTCCGAGGCCCTGTGCGTCAGCAGTTCTTC. It is translated as CASFRGPVRQQFF.

This clone has a single count. The V call is TRBV29-1, the J call TRBJ2-3; weak D call: TRBD1 (6 bases). The germline CDR1 and CDR2 sequences are SQVTM and ANQGSEA. Trimming cost V 4 bases and J 2 bases, with 19 bases left between them. The CDR3 totals 16 residues. DNA of the CDR3: TGCAGCGTTGCCTGGAAGGACAGAGATTTCACAGATACGCAGTATTTT. It codes for CSVAWKDRDFTDTQYF.

The rearrangement joins TRBV11-2 to TRBJ2-2, with D tentatively TRBD1 (5 bases). CDR3 length: 17 residues. V was shortened by 0 bases and J by 1 base, with 12 bases between the two germline ends. Germline loops: CDR1 SGHAT, CDR2 FQNNGV. CDR3 amino acids: CASSLDWRGQNTGELFF. Here the CDR3 DNA reads TGTGCCAGCAGCTTAGATTGGAGAGGACAGAACACCGGGGAGCTGTTTTTT.

V gene TRBV19 combines with J gene TRBJ2-5; a weak D match, TRBD2 (6 bases). Per the germline V gene, CDR1 is LNHDA and CDR2 is SQIVND (reference sequence). Trimming stripped 4 bases from V and 0 bases from J, with 9 bases between. This CDR3 is built from 14 residues. The CDR3 loop reads CASSTGTYQETQYF. The CDR3 DNA sequence: TGTGCCAGTAGTACAGGGACTTACCAAGAGACCCAGTACTTC.

The genes are TRBV4-1 and TRBJ1-3, with 7 bases lining up with TRBD1. Per the germline V gene, CDR1 is MGHRA and CDR2 is YSYEKL. The ends lost 4 bases at V and 0 bases at J; junction bases unmatched: 6. This CDR3 is 16 amino acids long. Here the CDR3 reads CASSPWQGDSGNTIYF. DNA of the CDR3: TGCGCCAGCAGCCCGTGGCAGGGGGACTCTGGAAACACCATATATTTT.

The chain carries TRBV29-1 and TRBJ2-7; TRBD2 aligns across 10 bases. V lost 2 bases, J lost 6 bases, and 10 bases stayed unmatched. CDR3 size: 15 residues. The germline gives CDR1 SQVTM, CDR2 ANQGSEA. CDR3 residues: CSVESSSGSWGEQYF. The CDR3 coding sequence is TGCAGCGTTGAAAGTTCTAGCGGGAGTTGGGGCGAGCAGTACTTC.

The gene calls are TRBV18 and TRBJ2-3; D uncertain. This CDR3 spans 16 amino acids. V was clipped by 1 base and J by 2 bases, with 13 bases between them. The germline CDR1 and CDR2 sequences are KGHSH and LQKENI. CDR3 protein: CASSPRSGVTTDTQYF. The CDR3 region has the DNA TGTGCCAGCTCACCACGGAGTGGAGTTACCACAGATACGCAGTATTTT.

This clone was recorded once. The V gene is TRBV6-5, the J gene TRBJ1-1; 8 bases line up with TRBD1. Germline CDR1 and CDR2: MNHEY and SVGAGI. This CDR3 region has 14 residues. Trimming cost V 8 bases and J 1 base; bases outside gene matches: 6. The DNA for the CDR3 is TGTGCCAGCCGAAACAGGGGGAGGAACACTGAAGCTTTCTTT. It is translated as CASRNRGRNTEAFF.

The gene calls are TRBV5-1 and TRBJ1-4, with no clear D. The germline V and J ends were trimmed by 7 bases and 8 bases, with 15 bases remaining between them. The CDR3 extends over 13 amino acids. Germline CDR1 is SGHRS and CDR2 is YFSETQ. Here the CDR3 reads CASRPGSEEKLFF. The CDR3 bases are TGCGCCAGCCGGCCCGGTAGCGAGGAAAAACTGTTTTTT. Supplemented by reference TRBV5-1 and TRBJ1-4, the full variable domain reads KAGVTQTPRYLIKTRGQQVTLSCSPISGHRSVSWYQQTPGQGLQFLFEYFSETQRNKGNFPGRFSGRQFSNSRSEMNVSTLELGDSALYLCASRPGSEEKLFFGSGTQLSVL.

The gene calls are TRBV9 and TRBJ2-3, with 7 bases fitting TRBD1. V trimming: 0 bases; J trimming: 2 bases; junction bases outside the gene matches: 9. Germline assignment: CDR1 SGDLS and CDR2 YYNGEE. The CDR3 consists of 17 residues. The CDR3 region is CASSVVEGALITDTQYF. CDR3 nucleotides: TGTGCCAGCAGCGTAGTTGAGGGGGCGCTCATCACAGATACGCAGTATTTT.

This clone was seen a few times. The rearrangement links TRBV19 to TRBJ1-2; D remains unclear. This CDR3 has 13 amino acids. Trimming pared 4 bases from V and 5 bases from J, leaving 11 bases between. Germline V gene sequence: CDR1 LNHDA, CDR2 SQIVND (reference sequence). CDR3 in DNA: TGTGCCAGTAGTACCCCTTACTGGTATGGCTACACCTTC. Translating gives CASSTPYWYGYTF.

This clone appeared once. The V and J genes are TRBV5-5 and TRBJ1-3; D is possibly TRBD1 (6 bases). The germline gives CDR1 SGHKS, CDR2 YYEKEE (reference sequence). The CDR3 has 16 residues. V was trimmed by 4 bases and J by 4 bases, leaving 18 bases between them. CDR3 DNA: TGTGCCAGCAGCCCGACGACAGGAATAACAGGAAACACCATATATTTT. As protein: CASSPTTGITGNTIYF.

The gene calls are TRBV20-1 and TRBJ1-1, with no clear D. The CDR3 runs 13 residues. V lost 3 bases to trimming and J lost 5 bases, with 13 bases between them. Germline CDR1 is DFQATT and CDR2 is SNEGSKA (reference sequence). The CDR3 loop reads CSASVSSGTEAFF. CDR3 nucleotide sequence: TGCAGTGCTAGTGTCTCCTCGGGGACTGAAGCTTTCTTT.

This chain links TRBV10-3 with TRBJ2-7, with 7 bases fitting TRBD1. The CDR3 spans 14 residues. Germline loops: CDR1 ENHRY, CDR2 SYGVKD. V dropped 6 bases and J dropped 3; count of bases not matched to a gene: 8. The CDR3 nucleotides are TGTGCCATCAGGCGGTTGGGACAGATCTACGAGCAGTACTTC. It codes for CAIRRLGQIYEQYF.

The V and J genes are TRBV7-2 and TRBJ2-7; D is perhaps TRBD2 (6 bases). V lost 2 bases and J 2 bases, leaving 13 bases between the germline ends. This CDR3 has 15 residues. Germline lookup yields CDR1 SGHTA and CDR2 FQGNSA. CDR3 nucleotide sequence: TGTGCCAGCAGCTTAAGCAGCGGGTCAACCTACGAGCAGTACTTC. Residues: CASSLSSGSTYEQYF.

The chain carries TRBV2 and TRBJ1-4; D remains ambiguous. Trimming took 7 bases from V and 0 from J, leaving 9 bases between them. The CDR3 runs to 14 residues. The germline CDR1 and CDR2 sequences are SNHLY and FYNNEI. The CDR3 sequence is CASITRTTNEKLFF. The CDR3 DNA is TGTGCCAGCATCACCAGGACAACTAATGAAAAACTGTTTTTT.

V usage is TRBV6-5 and J usage is TRBJ2-2; tentatively, D is TRBD2 (6 bases). V dropped 6 bases and J dropped 4 bases, with 12 bases sitting between them. CDR3 length: 14 amino acids. Germline-derived CDR1 and CDR2 are MNHEY and SVGAGI. CDR3 in DNA: TGTGCCAGCAGGCGGACCGGGGGCACCGGGGAGCTGTTTTTT. It specifies CASRRTGGTGELFF.

The V gene is TRBV20-1, the J gene TRBJ2-7, with 8 bases aligning to TRBD1. Germline CDR1 reads DFQATT; CDR2 reads SNEGSKA (reference sequence). Trimming cost V 6 bases and J 2 bases; bases outside gene matches: 9. The CDR3 covers 14 residues. As DNA, the CDR3 is TGCAGTGCGAGTTCCAGGGGGCAAACCTACGAGCAGTACTTC. Amino acid sequence: CSASSRGQTYEQYF.

The J gene is TRBJ1-4, the V gene TRBV7-2, with D possibly matching TRBD1 (5 bases). CDR3 size: 16 residues. The V gene lost 5 bases and the J gene lost 8 bases, with 21 bases spanning the gap. CDR1 and CDR2 (germline): SGHTA, FQGNSA. Written as DNA, the CDR3 is TGTGCCAGCAGCCGCTGGGGAGGGGCGCGAGGGGAAAAACTGTTTTTT. The encoded protein is CASSRWGGARGEKLFF.